The 9 T cell receptor beta chains presented below share a single source sample, sequenced in a study of blood T cell repertoires in COVID-19. Here immunoSEQ multiplex PCR was the method, and the copy in TCRdb shows in-frame clones only, minus some. The table shows approximately 260,000 clones, with approximately 88% occurring only once. Sample: peripheral blood. These receptors were obtained from a woman aged 70-85 years with COVID-19, enrolled during active disease.

The chain links TRBV28 to TRBJ2-1; 8 bases agree with TRBD1. The germline gives CDR1 MDHEN, CDR2 SYDVKM. V lost 5 bases and J lost 3; bases outside the gene matches: 6. The CDR3 spans 15 residues. The DNA for the CDR3 is TGTGCCAGCAGTGGGGGACAGGAAAACTACAATGAGCAGTTCTTC. Protein: CASSGGQENYNEQFF.

This sequence joins TRBV5-4 and TRBJ2-3; no firm D call. The V and J ends lost 6 bases and 0 bases respectively, with 14 bases between them. There are 15 residues in the CDR3. Germline CDR1 SGHNT, CDR2 YYREEE (reference sequence). The CDR3 bases are TGTGCCAGCAACCTTAGAACTACTAGCACAGATACGCAGTATTTT. Translated: CASNLRTTSTDTQYF.

Turning to this clone: Additional DNA sequences in this sample encode the identical CDR3. The chain is built from TRBV5-1 and TRBJ2-7; TRBD1 matches 7 bases. From germline, CDR1 is SGHRS and CDR2 YFSETQ. Trimming cost V 0 bases and J 6 bases; bases outside gene matches: 3. CDR3 length: 13 residues. The DNA for the CDR3 is TGCGCCAGCAGCTTGGGACAGGGTGGCGAGCAGTACTTC. Translating it yields CASSLGQGGEQYF.

The chain links TRBV6-5 to TRBJ2-2; D ambiguous. Germline V lookup: CDR1 MNHEY, CDR2 SVGAGI. The CDR3 is made up of 13 amino acids. V was clipped by 7 bases and J by 4 bases, with 10 bases between them. The CDR3: CASKTSGTGELFF. The DNA of the CDR3 is TGTGCCAGCAAGACCTCAGGCACCGGGGAGCTGTTTTTT.

V usage is TRBV18 and J usage is TRBJ1-1; D ambiguous. The V gene's germline CDR1 is KGHSH and CDR2 LQKENI. This CDR3 is 13 amino acids long. Trimming removed 4 bases at V and 0 bases at J, with 6 bases between. The CDR3 loop is CASSLSMNTEAFF. As DNA, the CDR3 is TGTGCCAGCTCACTGTCCATGAACACTGAAGCTTTCTTT.

The chain has TRBV4-2 and TRBJ2-3; TRBD2 matches 16 bases. The CDR3 runs to 20 residues. CDR1 and CDR2 from the germline V gene are LGHNA and YNFKEQ. The junction had 11 bases not matched to a gene; V was cut back by 4 bases and J by 1 base. CDR3 sequence: CASSPTPGLAGGSGTDTQYF. The CDR3 DNA is TGTGCCAGCAGCCCTACGCCGGGACTAGCGGGAGGGAGTGGCACAGATACGCAGTATTTT.

The chain employs TRBV5-8 and TRBJ2-1, with 9 nucleotides matching TRBD2. The CDR3 is made up of 15 amino acids. Germline lookup yields CDR1 SGHTS and CDR2 YDEGEE. V dropped 0 bases and J dropped 4; count of bases not matched to a gene: 2. This chain's CDR3 is CASSLGTSVYNEQFF. CDR3 nucleotides: TGTGCCAGCAGCTTGGGGACTAGCGTGTACAATGAGCAGTTCTTC.

The chain couples TRBV24-1 to TRBJ2-7, with D unresolved. This CDR3 spans 9 amino acids. The V and J ends lost 9 bases and 6 bases respectively, with 5 bases between them. CDR1 and CDR2 from the germline V gene are KGHDR and SFDVKD. CDR3 sequence reads: CATLGEQYF. The CDR3 coding sequence is TGTGCCACCCTCGGCGAGCAGTACTTC.

The chain combines TRBV11-3 with TRBJ2-1; maybe TRBD1 (5 bases). The CDR3 runs 13 residues. Germline loops: CDR1 SGHNT, CDR2 YENEEA. Trimming removed 4 bases from V and 4 bases from J, with 8 bases in between. In nucleotides, the CDR3 is TGTGCCAGCAGCTCCAGGGTTTACAATGAGCAGTTCTTC. Translated, it gives CASSSRVYNEQFF.